Listed here are 31 T cell receptor beta chains from one sample, sequenced in a study of T cell repertoires in cytomegalovirus infection. These TCRs' antigens remain unknown. TCRdb redid the calling of the reads with MiXCR, one entry per CDR3 protein. The data contain more than 300,000 distinct CDR3 sequences, about 35% of them seen just once; the ten biggest clones take up about 14%. Specimen: cultured PBMCs, collected from culture after CMV antigen stimulation. The origin of the receptors is a human donor in good health (CMV status not recorded). Some clones in this sample may be carry-over from other donors' samples.

The CDR3 is CASTATGTTHGYTF. Here the CDR3 DNA reads TGTGCCAGCACTGCGACCGGGACCACGCATGGCTACACCTTC. The J gene is TRBJ1-2, the V gene TRBV28; a possible D gene is TRBD1 (5 bases). This CDR3 comprises 14 residues. Germline lookup yields CDR1 MDHEN and CDR2 SYDVKM. Trimming removed 7 bases at V and 6 bases at J, with 18 bases between.

The chain has TRBV4-1 and TRBJ2-3; perhaps D is TRBD1 or TRBD2 (5 bases each). Germline V CDR1 and CDR2: MGHRA, YSYEKL. Trimming stripped 1 base from V and 2 bases from J, with 13 bases between. The CDR3 sequence is 16 residues long. The CDR3 DNA is TGCGCCAGCAGCCAAGGGTGGGACGACCCCACAGATACGCAGTATTTT. This gives the protein CASSQGWDDPTDTQYF.

This sequence joins TRBV4-1 and TRBJ1-1; D gene ambiguous. CDR1 is MGHRA and CDR2 is YSYEKL in the germline V gene. The CDR3 totals 14 residues. The V end was cut by 5 bases, the J end by 5 bases, with 15 bases between. The CDR3 is CASSVTGGKTEAFF. The DNA for the CDR3 is TGCGCCAGCAGCGTGACGGGTGGGAAGACTGAAGCTTTCTTT.

The table lists this clonotype with a few counts. The CDR3 loop is CSGQGSRTEQFF. CDR3 coding DNA: TGCAGTGGTCAGGGATCTCGGACTGAGCAGTTCTTC. This chain links TRBV20-1 with TRBJ2-1; D is perhaps TRBD1 (5 bases). From germline, CDR1 is DFQATT and CDR2 SNEGSKA (reference sequence). The CDR3 has 12 amino acids. Trimming removed 7 bases from V and 9 bases from J, with 16 bases in between.

The CDR3 is CASSRKTSGRFNEQFF. For the CDR3, the DNA is TGTGCCAGCAGCCGAAAGACTAGCGGGAGGTTCAATGAGCAGTTCTTC. The V gene is TRBV27, the J gene TRBJ2-1; 13 nucleotides align to TRBD2. Trimming at V came to 6 bases and at J to 6 bases, leaving 8 bases not matched to a gene. The CDR3 runs to 16 residues. Germline loops: CDR1 MNHEY, CDR2 SMNVEV (reference sequence).

Only a few counts were recorded for this clonotype. V gene TRBV28 combines with J gene TRBJ2-3; perhaps TRBD1 as D (6 bases). In germline, CDR1 is MDHEN, CDR2 SYDVKM. This CDR3 has 15 amino acids. Trimming shortened V by 2 bases and J by 0 bases, and 9 bases separated the two germline ends. The CDR3 loop is CASSLPQGSTDTQYF. CDR3 nucleotide sequence: TGTGCCAGCAGTTTACCACAGGGAAGCACAGATACGCAGTATTTT.

This clonotype came up a few times. This rearrangement joins TRBV27 to TRBJ2-1; a possible D gene is TRBD2 (5 bases). V was trimmed by 5 bases and J by 3 bases, leaving 11 bases between them. The length of the CDR3 is 14 residues. Per the germline V gene, CDR1 is MNHEY and CDR2 is SMNVEV (reference sequence). This chain's CDR3 is CASSIRRGYNEQFF. CDR3 sequence (DNA): TGTGCCAGCAGTATCCGTCGGGGCTACAATGAGCAGTTCTTC.

This clonotype was detected only a few times. The chain uses TRBV7-9 and TRBJ2-5; weak D call: TRBD1 (6 bases). V was cut by 5 bases and J by 4 bases, with 8 bases left in between. The CDR3 consists of 12 residues. Germline assignment: CDR1 SEHNR and CDR2 FQNEAQ (reference sequence). This chain's CDR3 is CASSRQAETQYF. The CDR3 DNA is TGTGCCAGCAGCCGACAGGCAGAGACCCAGTACTTC.

This chain connects TRBV18 to TRBJ1-2, with a tentative D call TRBD1 (5 bases). CDR3 length: 13 amino acids. CDR1 is KGHSH, CDR2 LQKENI, per germline. V was shortened by 6 bases and J by 4 bases, with 12 bases between the two germline ends. The CDR3 loop is CASSSDTVYGYTF. CDR3 DNA: TGTGCCAGCTCGTCGGACACCGTCTATGGCTACACCTTC.

This clonotype was observed a single time. The chain is built from TRBV20-1 and TRBJ2-1, with D possibly being TRBD2 (6 bases). The CDR3 has 17 residues. The V end was cut by 3 bases, the J end by 3 bases, with 21 bases between. Germline V CDR1 and CDR2: DFQATT, SNEGSKA (reference sequence). The CDR3 sequence: CSASGRGSLGGYNEQFF. The CDR3 coding sequence is TGCAGTGCTAGCGGGAGAGGCTCCCTTGGCGGCTACAATGAGCAGTTCTTC.

This rearrangement joins TRBV20-1 to TRBJ2-3; D gene uncertain. The CDR3 has 11 amino acids. Germline V gene lookup returns CDR1 DFQATT and CDR2 SNEGSKA (reference sequence). Between the trimmed V and J ends, which lost 7 bases and 2 bases, there was a span of 7 bases. The CDR3 loop is CSGTDTDTQYF. CDR3 sequence (DNA): TGCAGTGGAACTGACACAGATACGCAGTATTTT.

Here the CDR3 reads CASSLGTQRGEQFF. DNA for the CDR3: TGCGCCAGCAGCTTAGGGACCCAGAGGGGGGAGCAGTTCTTC. V is TRBV5-1 and J is TRBJ2-1, with a tentative D call TRBD1 (6 bases). CDR1 is SGHRS, CDR2 YFSETQ, per germline. With 2 bases removed from V and 10 bases from J, the gap between germline ends came to 16 bases. The CDR3 is 14 amino acids.

The table lists this clonotype with a few counts. V and J are TRBV7-2 and TRBJ2-1; 9 bases match TRBD2. Germline CDR1 is SGHTA and CDR2 is FQGNSA. Trimming removed 2 bases from V and 5 bases from J; junction bases left unmatched: 7. The CDR3 totals 16 residues. The CDR3 coding sequence is TGTGCCAGCAGCTTAAGCCTAGCGGGAATTAACAATGAGCAGTTCTTC. Protein product: CASSLSLAGINNEQFF.

This rearrangement joins TRBV20-1 to TRBJ2-1; 15 nucleotides line up with TRBD2. Germline V lookup: CDR1 DFQATT, CDR2 SNEGSKA (reference sequence). Trimming removed 2 bases from V and 5 bases from J; junction bases left unmatched: 4. The CDR3 covers 16 residues. Here the CDR3 reads CSARYGTSGRNNEQFF. In DNA form, the CDR3 reads TGCAGTGCTAGATACGGGACTAGCGGGAGGAACAATGAGCAGTTCTTC.

This clonotype occurred a few times. J is TRBJ2-3 and V is TRBV5-6, with 8 nucleotides matching TRBD2. The germline V gene encodes CDR1 SGHDT and CDR2 YYEEEE. The CDR3 totals 15 residues. Trimming took 2 bases from V and 8 from J; bases not matched to a gene: 10. For the CDR3, the DNA is TGTGCCAGCAGCTTTGACGGGAGGGCTGCCGGTACGCAGTATTTT. Amino acids: CASSFDGRAAGTQYF. Variable domain in full (rest from reference TRBV5-6 and TRBJ2-3): DAGVTQSPTHLIKTRGQQVTLRCSPKSGHDTVSWYQQALGQGPQFIFQYYEEEERQRGNFPDRFSGHQFPNYSSELNVNALLLGDSALYLCASSFDGRAAGTQYFGPGTRLTVL.

This clonotype was counted only a few times. This chain uses TRBV7-9 with TRBJ2-5; D call uncertain. Germline V lookup: CDR1 SEHNR, CDR2 FQNEAQ (reference sequence). This CDR3 has 14 amino acids. V lost 1 base and J lost 1, with 7 bases in between. In DNA, the CDR3 is TGTGCCAGCAGCTTAGTAGGCAGCCAAGAGACCCAGTACTTC. Encoded protein: CASSLVGSQETQYF. Supplemented by reference TRBV7-9 and TRBJ2-5, the full variable domain reads DTGVSQNPRHKITKRGQNVTFRCDPISEHNRLYWYRQTLGQGPEFLTYFQNEAQLEKSRLLSDRFSAERPKGSFSTLEIQRTEQGDSAMYLCASSLVGSQETQYFGPGTRLLVL.

This clonotype was counted only a few times. The chain couples TRBV7-2 to TRBJ1-1, with D hard to call. V lost 4 bases, J lost 2 bases, and 17 bases lay in between. This CDR3 is built from 16 residues. CDR1 is SGHTA and CDR2 is FQGNSA in the germline V gene. CDR3 region: CASSYTRALTNTEAFF. In DNA form, the CDR3 reads TGTGCCAGCAGCTACACCAGAGCTCTCACTAACACTGAAGCTTTCTTT.

The chain recombines TRBV29-1 with TRBJ2-1; D unclear. V lost 4 bases and J lost 9, with 13 bases in between. This CDR3 comprises 12 residues. Germline V gene data show CDR1 as SQVTM and CDR2 as ANQGSEA. CDR3 protein: CSVVSRSGEQFF. In DNA, the CDR3 is TGCAGCGTTGTGTCTCGCTCCGGTGAGCAGTTCTTC.

The chain joins TRBV10-2 to TRBJ1-2, with D hard to call. Germline assignment: CDR1 WSHSY and CDR2 SAAADI. Trimming took off 7 bases at V and 8 bases at J, with 14 bases between the two ends. The CDR3 is 12 amino acids. The CDR3 nucleotides read TGCGCCAGCAAGAATAAACAAGGAGGCTACACCTTC. Its translation: CASKNKQGGYTF.

The gene calls are TRBV28 and TRBJ2-1; D is uncertain. Trimming left V 2 bases short and J 3 bases short, with 8 bases between. Germline-derived CDR1 and CDR2 are MDHEN and SYDVKM. CDR3 length: 14 residues. The CDR3 reads CASSLSVNYNEQFF. CDR3 in DNA: TGTGCCAGCAGTTTAAGTGTCAACTACAATGAGCAGTTCTTC.

This clonotype was recorded a few times. The chain uses TRBV7-6 and TRBJ2-1; D is possibly TRBD1 (6 bases). The germline V and J ends were trimmed by 5 bases and 13 bases, with 9 bases remaining between them. This CDR3 spans 10 amino acids. Germline V gives CDR1 SGHVS, CDR2 FNYEAQ. CDR3 sequence: CASSEQGQFF. The CDR3, as DNA: TGTGCCAGCAGCGAACAGGGACAGTTCTTC.

There are many counts of this clonotype. The chain joins TRBV30 to TRBJ1-1; a weak D match, TRBD1 (5 bases). V was shortened by 8 bases and J by 3 bases, with 16 bases between the two germline ends. Germline values: CDR1 GTSNPN, CDR2 SVGIG (reference sequence). The CDR3 totals 13 residues. The CDR3, as DNA: TGTGCCCGGGCGACAGTAACCGACACTGAAGCTTTCTTT. The encoded protein is CARATVTDTEAFF. Combining the CDR3 with reference TRBV30 and TRBJ1-1 gives the whole variable domain SQTIHQWPATLVQPVGSPLSLECTVEGTSNPNLYWYRQAAGRGLQLLFYSVGIGQISSEVPQNLSASRPQDRQFILSSKKLLLSDSGFYLCARATVTDTEAFFGQGTRLTVV.

The V and J genes are TRBV15 and TRBJ1-4, with a possible D match to TRBD1 (5 bases). CDR1 and CDR2 from the germline V gene are LNHNV and YYDKDF (reference sequence). The ends were cut back, 1 base at V and 2 bases at J, with 14 bases in the middle. CDR3 size: 17 residues. The CDR3 region is CATSRGLRGATNEKLFF. CDR3 in DNA: TGTGCCACCAGCAGAGGTCTTCGCGGGGCCACTAATGAAAAACTGTTTTTT.

This clonotype was counted ten times or more. This chain links TRBV7-2 with TRBJ2-3; D is ambiguous. V lost 5 bases, J lost 1 base, and 4 bases lay in between. This CDR3 has 12 amino acids. CDR1 SGHTA and CDR2 FQGNSA come from the germline V gene. The CDR3: CASSTRTDTQYF. DNA for the CDR3: TGTGCCAGCAGCACCCGCACAGATACGCAGTATTTT.

The chain has TRBV12-5 and TRBJ1-4, with D uncertain. Germline CDR1 reads LGHNT; CDR2 reads FRNRAP. With 2 bases removed from V and 0 bases from J, the gap between germline ends came to 4 bases. The CDR3 consists of 14 residues. CDR3 in amino acids: CASGLSSTNEKLFF. CDR3 coding DNA: TGTGCTAGTGGTTTGTCGTCAACTAATGAAAAACTGTTTTTT.

This sequence joins TRBV10-3 and TRBJ2-7; D call uncertain. From germline, CDR1 is ENHRY and CDR2 SYGVKD. The CDR3 has 14 residues. V lost 4 bases and J lost 4, with 14 bases in between. This chain's CDR3 is CAISGESIEYEQYF. The CDR3 bases are TGTGCCATCAGTGGAGAAAGTATCGAGTACGAGCAGTACTTC.

This clonotype came up a few times. DNA for the CDR3: TGTGCCAGCAGCTTAGACAGACTAGCGGCTAGCACAGATACGCAGTATTTT. Its protein is CASSLDRLAASTDTQYF. This rearrangement joins TRBV7-8 to TRBJ2-3; 9 bases are a match to TRBD2. Germline V gene lookup returns CDR1 SGHVS and CDR2 FQNEAQ. The CDR3 has 17 amino acids. J lost 0 bases, V lost 1 base, and 5 bases had no gene match.

This clonotype was seen ten or more times. This sequence joins TRBV27 and TRBJ1-5; the match to TRBD1 covers 8 bases. The germline V gene encodes CDR1 MNHEY and CDR2 SMNVEV (reference sequence). V lost 3 bases and J lost 6; bases outside the gene matches: 7. This CDR3 is built from 15 residues. The CDR3 sequence is CASSFIAGGIQPQHF. CDR3 DNA: TGTGCCAGCAGTTTTATTGCAGGGGGCATTCAGCCCCAGCATTTT.

This clonotype was counted between two and nine times. V gene TRBV7-8 combines with J gene TRBJ2-1; TRBD2 agrees at 8 bases. This CDR3 has 13 residues. CDR1 is SGHVS and CDR2 is FQNEAQ in the germline V gene. The J segment lost 8 bases and the V segment lost 0 bases, leaving 0 bases of the junction unmatched. As DNA, the CDR3 is TGTGCCAGCAGCTTAGCGCGGGGGGATGAGCAGTTCTTC. Translating gives CASSLARGDEQFF.

This clonotype is labeled medium-sized. The V gene is TRBV29-1, the J gene TRBJ2-2, with a weak D call TRBD2 (5 bases). CDR1 SQVTM and CDR2 ANQGSEA come from the germline V gene. V dropped 5 bases and J dropped 4 bases, with 11 bases sitting between them. This CDR3 has 13 residues. The CDR3 here is CSVSWRITGELFF. DNA for the CDR3: TGCAGCGTTAGTTGGAGGATCACCGGGGAGCTGTTTTTT.

This clonotype turned up a few times. The V call is TRBV7-2, the J call TRBJ2-3; D is perhaps TRBD2 (5 bases). CDR3 length: 13 amino acids. V was cut by 5 bases and J by 5 bases, with 11 bases left in between. Germline V CDR1 and CDR2: SGHTA, FQGNSA. CDR3 in DNA: TGTGCCAGCAGCCGGGCGGGTCGAGATACGCAGTATTTT. Translated: CASSRAGRDTQYF.